The subject of this entry is one TCR beta chain. Its antigen is not yet known. No much larger clonotype is one base removed from it; base qualities were not supplied. Receptor libraries were prepared by the immunoSEQ multiplex PCR assay. A mixture of 60 forward primers for TCR Vbeta segments and 13 reverse primers for TCR Jbeta segments was used in the multiplex PCR. The CDR3 region of rearranged TCR beta genes was amplified from genomic DNA with a multiplex PCR assay. Amplified TCR beta libraries were sequenced as 87-base-pair reads on the Illumina HiSeq System. On the authors' methods: In a later analysis, roughly 80 million unique TCR beta chains were counted across the roughly 700 repertoires, and around 11 million of these chains were shared by at least two donors. A nearest-neighbor algorithm error-corrected the raw reads and collapsed the reads into unique sequences, merging closely related sequences to remove PCR and sequencing errors. To assign V, D and J gene segments, CDR3 sequences were aligned to IMGT reference sequences. Each retained sequence needed at least a six-nucleotide match to both a V gene segment and a J gene segment. Rearrangements were called productive when the CDR3 lacked stop codons and stayed in frame with V and J; all others were non-productive. CDR3 was defined by IMGT convention, running from the second conserved V-encoded cysteine to the conserved J-encoded phenylalanine. The earlier analysis of 500 to 650 of the donors excluded any sequence lacking an unambiguous match to a single V gene segment. In an earlier analysis of 587 of the donors, a V segment was called functional when productive rearrangements were above 56.7%, and segregating when the standard deviation between donors exceeded 5%. A statistical classification framework was built for diagnosing cytomegalovirus status from the catalog of TCR beta chain sequences. In a later analysis, TCR nucleotide sequences were compared against IMGT/GENE-DB human TR gene sequences so that V and J genes could be assigned. The TCRdist pipeline was used in a later analysis to assign CDR3 sequences and most-parsimonious VDJ recombination scenarios. In a later analysis, each TCR beta chain was defined by its CDR3 amino acid sequence together with its V-gene family, and reads lacking a unique V-gene family were excluded. As a way to deal with suspected cross-contamination and a sequencing artifact, a later analysis dropped 640 or so nucleotide sequences that were highly shared and had low generation probability. In a later analysis, a clonal expansion index was calculated for each public chain from normalized within-repertoire ranks of inferred template counts. In a later analysis, generation probabilities were computed using a VDJ recombination model fitted to out-of-frame rearrangements, and the results were checked against IGoR. In a later analysis, TCR-TCR, TCR-HLA and TCR-CMV co-occurrence was scored with hypergeometric tests, and a repertoire-size bias correction was applied to TCR pairs. A later analysis estimated false discovery rates by permuting HLA or CMV assignments 20 times. In a later analysis, co-occurring TCRs were grouped with DBSCAN, and TCRdist sequence similarity was added when clustering was performed within HLA-allele-positive subsets. Co-occurrence clustering excluded repertoires with fewer than 30,000 or more than 120,000 public chains, plus five with anomalous nucleotide sharing. The table was pulled from immuneACCESS by TCRdb, which kept in-frame rearrangements only. Such tables lose some clones; where checked, under half of the loss comes from unresolved V genes, and the rest has no known cause. That table furnishes V, J and clone size, whereas the DNA furnished D and trimming. The sample includes roughly 140,000 clones, with 64% observed a single time. Clones ranked in the top ten supply 3% of the sample.

The sample comes from a study of cytomegalovirus exposure and HLA in healthy donors (dated by TCRdb to the late 2010s). Background for the entire study: In an earlier analysis of around 540 of the donors, under 300 Gb of sequence data and just under 120 million unique TCR beta sequences from about 179 million T cells were reported. Roughly 310 gigabases of sequencing data and 70 million to 100 million unique TCR sequences were included in an early release covering roughly 700 HLA-typed donors. Of the approximately 400 genotyped donors, roughly 80% fell in the genetic ancestry cluster associated with self-reported Caucasian donors. The study aimed to test whether cataloging public T cell receptors could reveal signatures of past pathogen exposure. Using immunosequencing, the study profiled T cell repertoires from about 610 subjects and related those repertoires to cytomegalovirus serostatus. Along with the approximately 650-subject first cohort, a separate validation cohort of 120 different subjects was used. High-throughput TCR immunosequencing, statistical association of individual TCRs with disease status, and machine learning were combined to predict cytomegalovirus infection status. To study patterns of TCR occurrence, a later analysis re-analyzed previously published TCR beta repertoires from 500 to 850 donors and added high-resolution HLA genotyping. In the later analysis, no new phenotypic data were used to find candidate immune exposures; instead, reliance was placed on TCR beta sequences and their occurrence across donors. To decide whether each TCR beta V gene segment behaved as functional or pseudogenic, an earlier analysis of approximately 590 of the donors relied on high-throughput TCR beta sequencing. Alongside the repertoire data, information on donor age, sex, ethnicity and CMV serostatus was compiled. A later genetic analysis used genome-wide SNP genotypes for about three fifths of the 666 donors, treating that subset as a discovery cohort. Every repertoire in the discovery cohort had been generated on one and the same sequencing platform. HLA typing covered class I and class II loci at four-digit resolution. Typing coverage varied by locus: roughly 620-640 donors for A, B, C, DRB1 and DQB1; roughly 520 for DQA1; over 600 for DPA1; about 450 for DPB1. Because of strong linkage in the cohort, five DR-DQ haplotypes were treated as single units for association and clustering. Among about 370 genotyped donors of the cohort, an average of approximately 240,000 unique TCR beta nucleotide sequences was sequenced per donor, of which about 19% were non-productive. The full study reports these points: In an earlier analysis of about 600 of the donors, most TCR beta V segments appeared in productive rearrangements about 87% or about 30% of the time, broadly matching IMGT annotations. A later genetic analysis reported fewer N-insertions in productive TCRs among donors in an Asian-associated ancestry cluster than the approximately 700-donor mean. A later genetic analysis associated a missense DCLRE1C variant with V-gene and J-gene trimming of TCR beta chains, and an independent cohort replicated the association. Three of the identified cytomegalovirus-associated TCR beta chains were confirmed in vitro to be specific for cytomegalovirus antigens. The study gave a list of about 160 TCR beta chains associated with cytomegalovirus. Linkage disequilibrium might explain the correlated functional status among segregating V segments, but an unknown experimental factor could not be excluded. In a later analysis, HLA-associated TCR beta chains showed more clonal expansion and lower generation probabilities than non-associated chains that were equally common. It was suggested by the authors that the approach could potentially be generalized to other disease states and immunological phenotypes. Because some donors lacked HLA typing at each locus, the association tests relied only on the typed subset. A later analysis found that most CMV-associated TCR beta chains appeared HLA-restricted, with HLA associations seemingly driven largely by CMV exposure. Strong co-occurrence of HLA alleles, especially DR and DQ, made assigning TCR associations to individual alleles difficult. According to a later analysis, parvovirus B19, influenza, CMV and Epstein-Barr virus appeared linked to several top co-occurrence clusters. The earlier analysis of 587 of the donors excluded some 16 rarely observed V segments, including chromosome 9 orphons, because counts were too low. A further reported finding was that TCR beta sequences accurately predicted the HLA-A and HLA-B alleles for most subjects in the first cohort. Specific HLA alleles were associated with some 15,000 TCR beta sequences at a false discovery rate of 0.05 in a later analysis. For the cohort, immune exposure information was limited to CMV serostatus. This cohort had only TCR beta chains sequenced, and the lack of alpha or paired-chain data limited which features could be detected. While some public TCRs were present in many individuals, most TCR sequences turned up only very rarely across donors. Sequencing depth was assumed to be roughly uniform across donors in the presence/absence analyses, though that assumption may not hold. The sequencing pipeline was judged likely to have produced a cluster of highly shared sequence variants as a technical artifact. In a later analysis, TCR association rates were found to vary across HLA loci, with the most associated TCRs seen for DRB1 alleles and the fewest for HLA-C alleles. The classifier was reported to diagnose cytomegalovirus status with high specificity and sensitivity in both the original cohort and the validation cohort.

The cohort consisted of 600 to 750 healthy bone marrow donors. At the time of sampling, every cohort member was nominally healthy, though immune exposures that went unrecorded were likely present. The donor was CMV seropositive and was included in the group of 290 or so seropositive cohort members. A peripheral blood sample was provided by each donor, and peripheral blood mononuclear cells were used for TCR beta sequencing. The Qiagen DNeasy Blood Extraction Kit was used to extract genomic DNA from the blood cell samples. This receptor was identified in a woman between 25 and 40 years old in good health and CMV-seropositive. Sequencing was carried out using PBMCs.

This receptor carries the CDR3 CASSSLRSGEQFF. In nucleotide form, the sequence is TGCGCCAGCAGCTCTCTGCGGTCTGGAGAGCAGTTCTTC. The chain joins TRBV5-1 to TRBJ2-1; no D gene call is confident. V and J are truncated by 3 bases and 10 bases respectively, leaving an intervening sequence of 14 bases. CDR1 is given as SGHRS and CDR2 as YFSETQ, both from the germline V gene. Spanning cysteine to phenylalanine, the CDR3 consists of 13 amino acids. The entry retains the CDR3 DNA only, 39 bases that are in frame from base 1. With the portions outside the CDR3 filled from the reference TRBV5-1 and TRBJ2-1 genes, the complete variable region becomes KAGVTQTPRYLIKTRGQQVTLSCSPISGHRSVSWYQQTPGQGLQFLFEYFSETQRNKGNFPGRFSGRQFSNSRSEMNVSTLELGDSALYLCASSSLRSGEQFFGPGTRLTVL.